The 21 T cell receptor beta chains reported below all come from one sample, sequenced in a study of T cell responses to AZD1222 COVID-19 vaccine (dated by TCRdb to the early 2020s). Receptor amplification or capture employed the immunoSEQ multiplex PCR assay. TCRdb took this table from immuneACCESS and kept in-frame rearrangements with V and J called. Such tables lack part of the clones; where checked against another copy, unresolved V genes explain under half of the gap, and the rest is unexplained. The sample yields tens of thousands of clones; about 88% were counted once. The ten top clones hold 5% of the sample. Interpreted using the paper, the time point label stands for: about 28 days (+/-7) after the second vaccine dose. The sample consisted of peripheral blood, taken 28 days after the second AZD1222 dose. Source of these receptors: an adult who received the AZD1222 COVID-19 vaccine.

The chain recombines TRBV30 with TRBJ1-2; the D is unclear. There are 13 residues in the CDR3. From germline, CDR1 is GTSNPN and CDR2 SVGIG (reference sequence). V shed 4 bases and J shed 4 bases, with 13 bases lying between them. The CDR3 DNA follows: TGTGCCTGGACTGAAACAGAAGGCTATGGCTACACCTTC. It specifies CAWTETEGYGYTF.

This chain uses TRBV3-1 (or the pseudogene TRBV3-2) with TRBJ2-1; 11 bases match TRBD2. CDR3 length: 16 amino acids. V trimming: 3 bases; J trimming: 4 bases; junction bases outside the gene matches: 5. From germline, CDR1 is LGHDT and CDR2 YNNKEL (reference sequence). CDR3 region: CASSQALAGGYNEQFF. DNA of the CDR3: TGTGCCAGCAGCCAGGCCCTAGCGGGGGGTTACAATGAGCAGTTCTTC.

The chain combines TRBV9 with TRBJ1-4; D is unclear. Germline V lookup: CDR1 SGDLS, CDR2 YYNGEE. The V end was cut by 4 bases, the J end by 10 bases, with 23 bases between. The CDR3 extends over 16 amino acids. CDR3 loop: CASSPQSGGPTIKLFF. CDR3 bases: TGTGCCAGCAGCCCCCAGTCGGGAGGACCGACTATAAAACTGTTTTTT.

The J gene is TRBJ2-7, the V gene TRBV3-1 (or the pseudogene TRBV3-2); 10 bases map to TRBD2. Germline V CDR1 and CDR2: LGHDT, YNNKEL (reference sequence). Trimming removed 11 bases from V and 3 bases from J; junction bases left unmatched: 7. CDR3 length: 13 residues. The chain's CDR3 is CAERGGTNYEQYF. CDR3 sequence (DNA): TGTGCCGAGCGGGGGGGGACCAACTACGAGCAGTACTTC.

This chain links TRBV6-6 with TRBJ1-6, with 9 bases aligning to TRBD1. CDR3 length: 13 residues. Trimming at V came to 6 bases and at J to 10 bases, leaving 4 bases not matched to a gene. Germline V CDR1 and CDR2: MNHNY, SVGAGI (reference sequence). CDR3 in amino acids: CASRRTGESPLHF. In nucleotides, the CDR3 is TGTGCCAGCAGGCGGACAGGGGAGTCACCCCTCCACTTT.

The rearrangement uses TRBV11-2 and TRBJ1-1; 9 nucleotides agree with TRBD1. V dropped 5 bases and J dropped 4; count of bases not matched to a gene: 2. The CDR3 runs 13 residues. Germline V gene data show CDR1 as SGHAT and CDR2 as FQNNGV. This CDR3 is CASSPTGGTEAFF. The CDR3 DNA follows: TGTGCCAGCAGCCCGACAGGGGGCACTGAAGCTTTCTTT.

The chain has TRBV5-8 and TRBJ1-5, with D perhaps TRBD1 (6 bases). CDR3 size: 15 residues. V was shortened by 3 bases and J by 7 bases, with 17 bases between the two germline ends. Germline CDR1 and CDR2: SGHTS and YDEGEE. DNA for the CDR3: TGTGCCAGCAGCTCCCCCCCTGGGGGGCTGCAGCCCCAGCATTTT. Encoded protein: CASSSPPGGLQPQHF.

This clone was observed a single time. The chain uses TRBV9 and TRBJ1-6; possible D gene TRBD1, 6 bases. The CDR3 has 14 amino acids. Germline values: CDR1 SGDLS, CDR2 YYNGEE. The V gene lost 0 bases and the J gene lost 7 bases, with 8 bases spanning the gap. The CDR3 reads CASSVDRVNSPLHF. CDR3 nucleotides: TGTGCCAGCAGCGTAGACAGGGTAAATTCACCCCTCCACTTT.

This chain connects TRBV5-1 to TRBJ2-1, with 9 bases fitting TRBD1. Germline CDR1 reads SGHRS; CDR2 reads YFSETQ. J lost 0 bases, V lost 0 bases, and 4 bases had no gene match. CDR3 size: 17 residues. CDR3 region: CASSLARGQGSYNEQFF. For the CDR3, the DNA is TGCGCCAGCAGCTTGGCCAGGGGACAGGGCTCCTACAATGAGCAGTTCTTC. The whole variable domain, remainder taken from reference TRBV5-1 and TRBJ2-1, is KAGVTQTPRYLIKTRGQQVTLSCSPISGHRSVSWYQQTPGQGLQFLFEYFSETQRNKGNFPGRFSGRQFSNSRSEMNVSTLELGDSALYLCASSLARGQGSYNEQFFGPGTRLTVL.

The chain combines TRBV4-1 with TRBJ2-5; D gene unclear. The germline V and J ends were trimmed by 2 bases and 5 bases, with 12 bases remaining between them. CDR3 length equals 14 residues. Germline CDR1 MGHRA, CDR2 YSYEKL. The CDR3 reads CASSQPDGPETQYF. CDR3 DNA sequence: TGCGCCAGCAGCCAACCGGACGGTCCGGAGACCCAGTACTTC.

The rearrangement joins TRBV5-1 to TRBJ1-1; tentative D call: TRBD1 (6 bases). This CDR3 has 15 residues. CDR1 and CDR2 from the germline V gene are SGHRS and YFSETQ. Trimming pared 0 bases from V and 4 bases from J, leaving 13 bases between. The chain's CDR3 is CASSLVGGSSTEAFF. The CDR3 nucleotides are TGCGCCAGCAGCTTGGTAGGGGGGTCGAGCACTGAAGCTTTCTTT.

The CDR3 spells CASNTDRGRHEQFF. The CDR3 nucleotides read TGTGCCAGCAACACGGACAGGGGGCGTCATGAGCAGTTCTTC. The chain couples TRBV5-4 to TRBJ2-1, with 11 positions matching TRBD1. The germline V gene has CDR1 SGHNT and CDR2 YYREEE (reference sequence). CDR3 length equals 14 residues. V lost 6 bases and J lost 8; bases outside the gene matches: 7.

V is TRBV7-2 and J is TRBJ2-1, with TRBD2 matching over 11 bases. There are 14 residues in the CDR3. Germline V gene lookup returns CDR1 SGHTA and CDR2 FQGNSA. V gave up 5 bases and J gave up 9 bases; unmatched junction bases: 6. The CDR3 here is CASSLTSGVGEQFF. Written as DNA, the CDR3 is TGTGCCAGCAGCCTGACTAGCGGGGTTGGTGAGCAGTTCTTC.

This clone has a handful of counts. The gene calls are TRBV4-1 and TRBJ1-2; D possibly corresponds to TRBD1 (5 bases). CDR3 size: 14 residues. CDR1 is MGHRA, CDR2 YSYEKL, per germline. Trimming stripped 5 bases from V and 7 bases from J, with 17 bases between. The CDR3 loop reads CASSLGPTLSGYTF. The DNA for the CDR3 is TGCGCCAGCAGCTTGGGACCGACGCTTAGTGGCTACACCTTC.

The V gene is TRBV6-5, the J gene TRBJ1-2; TRBD1 agrees at 9 bases. The CDR3 consists of 13 residues. The J segment lost 7 bases and the V segment lost 6 bases, leaving 6 bases of the junction unmatched. Germline assignment: CDR1 MNHEY and CDR2 SVGAGI. The CDR3 spells CASRYTGGSGYTF. DNA of the CDR3: TGTGCCAGCAGGTACACAGGGGGCAGTGGCTACACCTTC.

The chain joins TRBV5-1 to TRBJ1-3, with D maybe TRBD1 (5 bases). The CDR3 has 14 amino acids. V was shortened by 2 bases and J by 1 base, with 7 bases between the two germline ends. Per germline, CDR1 SGHRS and CDR2 YFSETQ. The CDR3 sequence is CASSFDSSGNTIYF. In DNA form, the CDR3 reads TGCGCCAGCAGCTTCGACAGTTCTGGAAACACCATATATTTT.

In this sample, this clone turned up once. J is TRBJ2-7 and V is TRBV7-2; no reliable D call. Per the germline V gene, CDR1 is SGHTA and CDR2 is FQGNSA. This CDR3 is built from 13 residues. Trimming left V 6 bases short and J 2 bases short, with 11 bases between. CDR3 sequence (DNA): TGTGCCAGCAGGAGGACGGCCGCCTACGAGCAGTACTTC. It specifies CASRRTAAYEQYF.

The chain couples TRBV5-4 to TRBJ1-1; 7 bases align to TRBD1. Trimming cost V 9 bases and J 5 bases; bases outside gene matches: 22. CDR3 length equals 17 residues. The germline CDR1 and CDR2 sequences are SGHNT and YYREEE (reference sequence). This chain's CDR3 is CATQGKPRGQAGTEAFF. As DNA, the CDR3 is TGTGCCACCCAGGGTAAGCCGCGCGGACAGGCGGGGACTGAAGCTTTCTTT.

V is TRBV3-1 (or the pseudogene TRBV3-2) and J is TRBJ2-7, with TRBD2 matching over 7 bases. The CDR3 is 13 amino acids. In germline, CDR1 is LGHDT, CDR2 YNNKEL (reference sequence). With V trimmed by 2 bases and J by 6 bases, 4 bases remained unmatched. The CDR3: CASSQSGGAEQYF. In DNA, the CDR3 is TGTGCCAGCAGCCAATCGGGGGGAGCCGAGCAGTACTTC.

J is TRBJ1-6 and V is TRBV7-6; the match to TRBD1 covers 7 bases. The germline V gene encodes CDR1 SGHVS and CDR2 FNYEAQ. J lost 10 bases, V lost 1 base, and 7 bases had no gene match. This CDR3 has 15 residues. The CDR3 reads CASSLGQGGGSPLHF. The DNA for the CDR3 is TGTGCCAGCAGCTTAGGCCAGGGGGGAGGATCACCCCTCCACTTT.

This chain connects TRBV12-3 or TRBV12-4 to TRBJ1-5; D not certain. Trimming removed 5 bases from V and 1 base from J, with 3 bases in between. This CDR3 has 12 amino acids. Here the CDR3 reads CASSVSNQPQHF. The CDR3 DNA reads as TGTGCCAGCAGTGTGAGCAATCAGCCCCAGCATTTT.